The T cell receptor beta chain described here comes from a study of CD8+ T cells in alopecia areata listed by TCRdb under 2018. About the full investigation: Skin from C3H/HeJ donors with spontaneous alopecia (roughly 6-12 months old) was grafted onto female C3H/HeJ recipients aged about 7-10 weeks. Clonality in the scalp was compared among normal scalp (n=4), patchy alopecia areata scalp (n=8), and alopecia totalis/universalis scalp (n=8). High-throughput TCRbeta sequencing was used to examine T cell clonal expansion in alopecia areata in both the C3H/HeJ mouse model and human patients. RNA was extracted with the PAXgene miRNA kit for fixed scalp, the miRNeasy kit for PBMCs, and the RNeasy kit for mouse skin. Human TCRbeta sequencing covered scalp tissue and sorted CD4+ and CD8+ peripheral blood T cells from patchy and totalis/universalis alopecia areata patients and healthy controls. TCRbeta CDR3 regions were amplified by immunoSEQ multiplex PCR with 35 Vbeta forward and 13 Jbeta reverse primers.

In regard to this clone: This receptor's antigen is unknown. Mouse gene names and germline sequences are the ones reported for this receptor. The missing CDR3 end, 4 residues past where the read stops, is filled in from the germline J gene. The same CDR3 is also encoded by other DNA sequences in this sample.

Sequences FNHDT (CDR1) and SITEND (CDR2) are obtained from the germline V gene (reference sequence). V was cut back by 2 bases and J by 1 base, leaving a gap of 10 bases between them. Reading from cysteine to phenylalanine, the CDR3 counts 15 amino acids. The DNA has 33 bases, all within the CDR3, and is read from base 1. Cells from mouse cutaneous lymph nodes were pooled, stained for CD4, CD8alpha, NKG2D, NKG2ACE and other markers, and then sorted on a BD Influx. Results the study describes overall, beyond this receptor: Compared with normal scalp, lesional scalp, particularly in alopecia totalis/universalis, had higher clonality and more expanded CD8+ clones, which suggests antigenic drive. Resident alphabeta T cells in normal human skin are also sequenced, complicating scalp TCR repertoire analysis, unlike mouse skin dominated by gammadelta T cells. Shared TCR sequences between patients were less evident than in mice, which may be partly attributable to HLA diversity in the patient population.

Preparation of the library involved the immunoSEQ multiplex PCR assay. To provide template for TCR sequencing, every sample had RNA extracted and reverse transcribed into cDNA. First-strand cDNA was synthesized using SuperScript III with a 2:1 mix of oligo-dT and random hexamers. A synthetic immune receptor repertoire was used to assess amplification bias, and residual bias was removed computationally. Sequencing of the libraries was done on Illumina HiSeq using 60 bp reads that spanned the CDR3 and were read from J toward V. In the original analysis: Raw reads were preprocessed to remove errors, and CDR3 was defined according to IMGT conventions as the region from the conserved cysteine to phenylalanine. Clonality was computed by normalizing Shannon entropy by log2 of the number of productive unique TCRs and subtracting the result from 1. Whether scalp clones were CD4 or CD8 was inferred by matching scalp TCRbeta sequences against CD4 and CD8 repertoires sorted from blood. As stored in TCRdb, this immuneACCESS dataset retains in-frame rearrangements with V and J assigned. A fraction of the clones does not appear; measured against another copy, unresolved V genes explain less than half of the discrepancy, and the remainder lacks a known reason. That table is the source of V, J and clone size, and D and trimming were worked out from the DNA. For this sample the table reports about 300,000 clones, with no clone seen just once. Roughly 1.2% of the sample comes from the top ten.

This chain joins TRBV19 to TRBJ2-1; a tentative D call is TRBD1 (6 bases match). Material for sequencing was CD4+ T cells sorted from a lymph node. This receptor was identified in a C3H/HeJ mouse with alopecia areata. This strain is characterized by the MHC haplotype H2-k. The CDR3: CASSIDGQNYAEQFF. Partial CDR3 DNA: TGTGCCAGCAGTATCGACGGACAGAACTATGCT.